These 24 T cell receptor beta chains came from one sample sequenced in a study of monozygotic twins with inflammatory bowel disease. TCRdb re-called the 5' RACE reads, yielding one record per CDR3 amino acid sequence without DNA. The sample's table shows 350,000 to 550,000 distinct CDR3 sequences. Sample: blood. Receptors originate from a human donor with ulcerative colitis or Crohn's disease, or a healthy co-twin of an affected twin (not recorded which).

The V gene is TRBV7-8, the J gene TRBJ2-4; TCRdb returns TRBD1, unconfirmable since there is no DNA. The CDR3 sequence is 14 residues long. Germline loops: CDR1 SGHVS, CDR2 FQNEAQ. This CDR3 reads CASSLAGTGNIQYF.

This chain joins TRBV20-1 and TRBJ2-1; TCRdb returns TRBD1, unconfirmable since there is no DNA. The CDR3 has 17 residues. From germline, CDR1 is DFQATT and CDR2 SNEGSKA (reference sequence). Here the CDR3 reads CSARASSGGAGDNEQFF.

V gene TRBV19 combines with J gene TRBJ1-5. CDR3 length: 14 amino acids. Germline V gene data show CDR1 as LNHDA and CDR2 as SQIVND (reference sequence). CDR3 sequence reads: CASSIEGAGQPQHF.

The genes are TRBV5-8 and TRBJ2-6. This CDR3 is built from 15 residues. Germline assignment: CDR1 SGHTS and CDR2 YDEGEE. This CDR3 is CASSFGETGANVLTF.

The chain carries TRBV19 and TRBJ2-3; the D call of TRBD2 rests on TCRdb alone, since no DNA is present to check it. CDR1 is LNHDA, CDR2 SQIVND, per germline (reference sequence). This CDR3 has 14 amino acids. CDR3 amino acids: CASSQGLALDTQYF.

V gene TRBV27 combines with J gene TRBJ2-1. Germline values: CDR1 MNHEY, CDR2 SMNVEV (reference sequence). CDR3 length: 14 residues. CDR3 amino acids: CASSIAGANNEQFF.

V and J are TRBV3-1 and TRBJ1-5; absent DNA, TCRdb's TRBD1 call cannot be checked. Germline V CDR1 and CDR2: LGHDT, YNNKEL (reference sequence). The CDR3 spans 14 residues. CDR3 sequence: CASSRGTSTQPQHF.

The chain combines TRBV30 with TRBJ2-6. The CDR3 has 16 amino acids. Germline CDR1 is GTSNPN and CDR2 is SVGIG (reference sequence). The CDR3 loop reads CAWSLTGVSGANVLTF. The variable domain in full, completed from reference TRBV30 and TRBJ2-6, reads SQTIHQWPATLVQPVGSPLSLECTVEGTSNPNLYWYRQAAGRGLQLLFYSVGIGQISSEVPQNLSASRPQDRQFILSSKKLLLSDSGFYLCAWSLTGVSGANVLTFGAGSRLTVL.

This CDR3 reads CASSLSRPTEAFF. The rearrangement links TRBV12-3 or TRBV12-4 to TRBJ1-1. This CDR3 is 13 amino acids long.

The V and J genes are TRBV20-1 and TRBJ1-5. CDR1 is DFQATT, CDR2 SNEGSKA, per germline (reference sequence). There are 15 residues in the CDR3. The CDR3 loop reads CSARPPGGSNQPQHF.

The chain has TRBV20-1 and TRBJ1-4; no DNA is available, so the TRBD1 call from TCRdb remains unchecked. Germline CDR1 reads DFQATT; CDR2 reads SNEGSKA (reference sequence). The CDR3 runs to 13 residues. Here the CDR3 reads CSAISQGGEKLFF.

The chain joins TRBV12-5 to TRBJ2-5; TCRdb's D call of TRBD2 is untestable without DNA. From germline, CDR1 is LGHNT and CDR2 FRNRAP. The length of the CDR3 is 14 residues. CDR3: CASHSGRALETQYF.

The gene calls are TRBV5-1 and TRBJ2-7; lacking DNA, the TRBD1 call made by TCRdb goes unchecked. This CDR3 is built from 13 residues. Germline V gene sequence: CDR1 SGHRS, CDR2 YFSETQ. The CDR3 reads CASSFDSAYEQYF.

V gene TRBV6-1 combines with J gene TRBJ2-1. The CDR3 runs 14 residues. Germline loops: CDR1 MNHNS, CDR2 SASEGT. The CDR3: CASSLERYYNEQFF.

The gene calls are TRBV29-1 and TRBJ2-2; absent DNA, TCRdb's TRBD1 call cannot be checked. From germline, CDR1 is SQVTM and CDR2 ANQGSEA. The CDR3 sequence is 12 residues long. This chain's CDR3 is CSVRQGIGELFF.

The chain is built from TRBV9 and TRBJ1-3. The CDR3 has 15 residues. From germline, CDR1 is SGDLS and CDR2 YYNGEE. This CDR3 is CASSFQASSGNTIYF.

This chain uses TRBV5-1 with TRBJ1-2. Germline lookup yields CDR1 SGHRS and CDR2 YFSETQ. The CDR3 length is 14 residues. CDR3 amino acids: CASSLARTDYGYTF.

The chain has TRBV24-1 and TRBJ2-1; TCRdb picks TRBD2, but there is no DNA to check that call. Germline values: CDR1 KGHDR, CDR2 SFDVKD. CDR3 size: 17 residues. CDR3 in amino acids: CATSAGWTSGAPNEQFF.

The V gene is TRBV12-3 or TRBV12-4, the J gene TRBJ2-3. The CDR3 extends over 15 amino acids. CDR3 sequence: CASSSRLTQADTQYF.

The chain couples TRBV20-1 to TRBJ2-3; there is no DNA to check the TCRdb D call of TRBD2. The CDR3 length is 16 residues. Germline loops: CDR1 DFQATT, CDR2 SNEGSKA (reference sequence). The chain's CDR3 is CSARDARLAGADTQYF.

The chain employs TRBV4-1 and TRBJ2-5. The CDR3 sequence is 15 residues long. Per the germline V gene, CDR1 is MGHRA and CDR2 is YSYEKL. CDR3 protein: CASSQDPGKWETQYF.

V usage is TRBV7-2 and J usage is TRBJ2-1; TCRdb calls TRBD2, which cannot be checked without DNA. The CDR3 is 15 amino acids. Germline CDR1 is SGHTA and CDR2 is FQGNSA. The CDR3: CASSPPGTSSNEQFF.

The chain joins TRBV19 to TRBJ2-2; lacking DNA, the TRBD1 call made by TCRdb goes unchecked. The CDR3 has 14 residues. Germline CDR1 and CDR2: LNHDA and SQIVND (reference sequence). The CDR3 loop reads CASSFRGDTGELFF. The full variable domain, rest sourced from reference TRBV19 and TRBJ2-2, is DGGITQSPKYLFRKEGQNVTLSCEQNLNHDAMYWYRQDPGQGLRLIYYSQIVNDFQKGDIAEGYSVSREKKESFPLTVTSAQKNPTAFYLCASSFRGDTGELFFGEGSRLTVL.

The chain is built from TRBV7-9 and TRBJ2-7; with no DNA, the TCRdb D assignment of TRBD1 cannot be verified. CDR1 and CDR2 from the germline V gene are SEHNR and FQNEAQ (reference sequence). The CDR3 has 14 amino acids. The CDR3 spells CASSTRQGKYEQYF.